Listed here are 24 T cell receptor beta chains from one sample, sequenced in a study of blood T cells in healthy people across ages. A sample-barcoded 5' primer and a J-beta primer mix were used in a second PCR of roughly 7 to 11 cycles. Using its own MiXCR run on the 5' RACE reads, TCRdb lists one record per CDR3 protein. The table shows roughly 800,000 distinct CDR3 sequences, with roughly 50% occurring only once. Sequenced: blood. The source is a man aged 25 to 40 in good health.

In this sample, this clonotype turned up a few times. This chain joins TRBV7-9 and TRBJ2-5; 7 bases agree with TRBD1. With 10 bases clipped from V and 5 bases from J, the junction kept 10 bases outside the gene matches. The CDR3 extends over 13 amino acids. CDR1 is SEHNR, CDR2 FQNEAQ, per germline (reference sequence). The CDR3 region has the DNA TGTGCCACCAGTACAGGGGTCATGGAGACCCAGTACTTC. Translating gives CATSTGVMETQYF.

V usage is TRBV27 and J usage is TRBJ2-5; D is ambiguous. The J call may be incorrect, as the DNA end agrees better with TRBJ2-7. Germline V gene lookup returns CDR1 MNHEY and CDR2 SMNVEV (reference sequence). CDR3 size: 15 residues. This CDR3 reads CASSPHARRSYEQYF. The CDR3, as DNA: TGTGCCAGCAGTCCGCACGCCCGTCGCAGTTACGAGCAGTACTTC.

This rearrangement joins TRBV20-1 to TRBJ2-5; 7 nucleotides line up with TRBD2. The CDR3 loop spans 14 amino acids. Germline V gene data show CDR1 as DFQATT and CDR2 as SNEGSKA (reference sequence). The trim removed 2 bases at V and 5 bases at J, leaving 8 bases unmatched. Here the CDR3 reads CSARIIGLVETQYF. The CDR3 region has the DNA TGCAGTGCTAGAATAATCGGACTAGTGGAGACCCAGTACTTC.

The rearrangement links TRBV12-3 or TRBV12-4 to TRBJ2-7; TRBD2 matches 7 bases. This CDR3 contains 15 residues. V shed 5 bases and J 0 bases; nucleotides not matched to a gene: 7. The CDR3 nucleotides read TGTGCCAGCAGTCCTCCGGCGGGAGCCTCCTACGAGCAGTACTTC. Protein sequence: CASSPPAGASYEQYF.

Written as DNA, the CDR3 is TGTGCCAGCAGCTTAATTGACGGAACCACAGATACGCAGTATTTT. Translated: CASSLIDGTTDTQYF. The chain has TRBV11-2 and TRBJ2-3; D is unclear. CDR3 length: 15 residues. V lost 2 bases, J lost 2 bases, and 11 bases lay in between. Germline CDR1 and CDR2: SGHAT and FQNNGV. The complete variable domain, with remaining parts taken from reference TRBV11-2 and TRBJ2-3, reads EAGVAQSPRYKIIEKRQSVAFWCNPISGHATLYWYQQILGQGPKLLIQFQNNGVVDDSQLPKDRFSAERLKGVDSTLKIQPAKLEDSAVYLCASSLIDGTTDTQYFGPGTRLTVL.

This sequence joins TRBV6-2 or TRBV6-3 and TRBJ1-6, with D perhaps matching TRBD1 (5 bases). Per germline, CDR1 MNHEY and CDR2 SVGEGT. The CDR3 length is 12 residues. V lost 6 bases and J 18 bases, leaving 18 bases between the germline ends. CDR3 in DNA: TGTGCCAGCAGAGGGGCCGGAGGCCATGCCCACTTT. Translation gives CASRGAGGHAHF.

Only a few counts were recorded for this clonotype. This CDR3 is CASSTADRQTQYF. The CDR3 coding sequence is TGTGCCAGCAGTACGGCGGACAGACAGACCCAGTACTTC. The chain uses TRBV27 and TRBJ2-5; a weak D match, TRBD1 (6 bases). The CDR3 totals 13 residues. Germline V gene data show CDR1 as MNHEY and CDR2 as SMNVEV (reference sequence). The V and J ends lost 5 bases and 6 bases respectively, with 13 bases between them.

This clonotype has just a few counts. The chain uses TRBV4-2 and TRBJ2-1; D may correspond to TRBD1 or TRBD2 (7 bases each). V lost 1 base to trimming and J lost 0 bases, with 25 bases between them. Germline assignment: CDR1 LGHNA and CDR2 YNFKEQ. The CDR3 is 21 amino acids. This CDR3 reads CASSQVQVGRAGQSSYNEQFF. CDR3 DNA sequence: TGTGCCAGCAGCCAAGTACAAGTCGGAAGAGCGGGACAGAGCTCCTACAATGAGCAGTTCTTC.

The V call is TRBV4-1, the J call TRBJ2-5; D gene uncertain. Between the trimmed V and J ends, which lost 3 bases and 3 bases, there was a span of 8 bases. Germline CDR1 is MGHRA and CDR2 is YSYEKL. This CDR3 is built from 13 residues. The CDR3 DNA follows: TGCGCCAGCAGCCATAGTCCGAAAGAGACCCAGTACTTC. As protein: CASSHSPKETQYF.

The CDR3 DNA reads TGTGCCAGCAGTTTTACGCAGGGCGACTATGGCTACACCTTC. Amino acids: CASSFTQGDYGYTF. The rearrangement uses TRBV27 and TRBJ1-2; D might be TRBD1 (5 bases). This CDR3 has 14 amino acids. The germline V and J ends were trimmed by 3 bases and 3 bases, with 11 bases remaining between them. Germline CDR1 MNHEY, CDR2 SMNVEV (reference sequence).

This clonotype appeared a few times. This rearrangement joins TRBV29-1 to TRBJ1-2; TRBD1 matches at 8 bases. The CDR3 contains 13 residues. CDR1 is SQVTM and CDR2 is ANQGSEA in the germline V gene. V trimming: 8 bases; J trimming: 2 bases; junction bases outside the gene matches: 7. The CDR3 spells CSTKDRENYGYTF. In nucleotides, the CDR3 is TGCAGCACCAAGGACAGGGAGAACTATGGCTACACCTTC.

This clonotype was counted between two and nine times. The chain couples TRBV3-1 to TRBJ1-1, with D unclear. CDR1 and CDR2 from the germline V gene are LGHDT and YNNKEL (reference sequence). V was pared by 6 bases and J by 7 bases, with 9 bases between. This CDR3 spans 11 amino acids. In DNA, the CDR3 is TGTGCCAGCAGACAAACGAGTGAAGCTTTCTTT. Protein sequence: CASRQTSEAFF.

CDR3 nucleotide sequence: TGTGCCAGCAGTATGACCTTCGGTCAGCCCCAGCATTTT. Its protein is CASSMTFGQPQHF. The chain combines TRBV25-1 with TRBJ1-5; D remains unclear. CDR1 MGHDK and CDR2 SYGVNS come from the germline V gene. The V and J ends lost 5 bases and 6 bases respectively, with 11 bases between them. The CDR3 extends over 13 amino acids.

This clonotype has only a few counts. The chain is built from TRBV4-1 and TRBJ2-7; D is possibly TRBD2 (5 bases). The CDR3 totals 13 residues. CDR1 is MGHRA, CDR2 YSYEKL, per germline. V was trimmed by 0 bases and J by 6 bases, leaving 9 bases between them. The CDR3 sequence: CASSQEGEAEQYF. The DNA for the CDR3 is TGCGCCAGCAGCCAAGAGGGAGAGGCCGAGCAGTACTTC.

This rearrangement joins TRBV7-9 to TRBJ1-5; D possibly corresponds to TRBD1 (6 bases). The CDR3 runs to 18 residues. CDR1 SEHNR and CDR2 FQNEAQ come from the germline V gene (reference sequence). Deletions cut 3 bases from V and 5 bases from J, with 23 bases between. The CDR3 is CASSLGTREGGGHQPQHF. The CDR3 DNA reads TGTGCCAGCAGCTTGGGGACCCGGGAAGGGGGTGGTCATCAGCCCCAGCATTTT.

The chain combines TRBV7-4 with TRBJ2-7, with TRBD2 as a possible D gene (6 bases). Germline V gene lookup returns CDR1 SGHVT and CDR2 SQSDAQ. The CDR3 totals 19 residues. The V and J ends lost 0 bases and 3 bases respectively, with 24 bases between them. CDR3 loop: CASSLALKMVGTLFYEQYF. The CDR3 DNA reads TGTGCCAGCAGCTTAGCGCTAAAGATGGTAGGGACTCTTTTCTACGAGCAGTACTTC.

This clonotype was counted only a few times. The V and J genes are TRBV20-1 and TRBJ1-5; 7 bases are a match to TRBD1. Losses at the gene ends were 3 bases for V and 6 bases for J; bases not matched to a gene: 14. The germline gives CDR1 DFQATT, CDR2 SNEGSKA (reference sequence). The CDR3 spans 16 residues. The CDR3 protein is CSASFSAQGGSQPQHF. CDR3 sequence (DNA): TGCAGTGCTAGTTTCTCGGCGCAGGGGGGGAGTCAGCCCCAGCATTTT.

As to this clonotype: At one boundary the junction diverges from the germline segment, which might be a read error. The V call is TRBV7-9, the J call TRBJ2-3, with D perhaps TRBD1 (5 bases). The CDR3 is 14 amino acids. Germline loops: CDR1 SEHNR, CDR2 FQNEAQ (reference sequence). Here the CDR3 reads CASSLEYGADMQYF. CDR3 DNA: TGTGCCAGCAGCTTAGAATATGGGGCAGATATGCAGTATTTT.

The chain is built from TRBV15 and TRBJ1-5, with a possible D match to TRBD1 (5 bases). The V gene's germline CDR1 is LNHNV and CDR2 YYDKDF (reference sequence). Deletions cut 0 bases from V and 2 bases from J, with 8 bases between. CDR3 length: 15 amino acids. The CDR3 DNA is TGTGCCACCAGCAGAGAACAGGAACGCAATCAGCCCCAGCATTTT. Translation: CATSREQERNQPQHF. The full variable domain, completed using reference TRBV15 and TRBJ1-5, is DAMVIQNPRYQVTQFGKPVTLSCSQTLNHNVMYWYQQKSSQAPKLLFHYYDKDFNNEADTPDNFQSRRPNTSFCFLDIRSPGLGDTAMYLCATSREQERNQPQHFGDGTRLSIL.

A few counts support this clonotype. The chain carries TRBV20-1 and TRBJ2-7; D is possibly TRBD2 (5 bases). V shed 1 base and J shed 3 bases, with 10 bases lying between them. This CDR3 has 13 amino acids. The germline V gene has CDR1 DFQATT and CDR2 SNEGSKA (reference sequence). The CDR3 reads CSARAGGLYEQYF. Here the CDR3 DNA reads TGCAGTGCTAGAGCGGGCGGACTCTACGAGCAGTACTTC.

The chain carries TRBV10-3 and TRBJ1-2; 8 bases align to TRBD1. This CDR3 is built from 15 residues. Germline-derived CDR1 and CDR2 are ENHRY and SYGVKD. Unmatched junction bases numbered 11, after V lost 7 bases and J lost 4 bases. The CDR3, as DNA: TGTGCCATCAATTTCAATACAGGGGGTTTCTATGGCTACACCTTC. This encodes CAINFNTGGFYGYTF.

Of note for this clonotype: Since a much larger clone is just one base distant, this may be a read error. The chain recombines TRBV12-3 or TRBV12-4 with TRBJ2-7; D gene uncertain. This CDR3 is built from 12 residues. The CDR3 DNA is TGTGCCAGCAGGTTTGAGGAGTACGAACAGTACTTC. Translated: CASRFEEYEQYF.

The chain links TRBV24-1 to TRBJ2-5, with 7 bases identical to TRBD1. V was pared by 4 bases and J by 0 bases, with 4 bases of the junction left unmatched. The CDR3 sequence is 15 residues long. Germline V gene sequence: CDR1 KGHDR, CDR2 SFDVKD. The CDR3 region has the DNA TGTGCCACCAGTGACCCGGACAGGTACCAAGAGACCCAGTACTTC. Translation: CATSDPDRYQETQYF.

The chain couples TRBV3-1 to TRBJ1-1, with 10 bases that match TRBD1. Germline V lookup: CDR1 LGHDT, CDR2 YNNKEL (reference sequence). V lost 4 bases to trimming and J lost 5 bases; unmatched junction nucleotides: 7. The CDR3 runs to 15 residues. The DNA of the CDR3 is TGTGCCAGCAGCCCCGGGACAGGGGTTTGGACTGAAGCTTTCTTT. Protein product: CASSPGTGVWTEAFF. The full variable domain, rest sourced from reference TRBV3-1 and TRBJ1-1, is DTAVSQTPKYLVTQMGNDKSIKCEQNLGHDTMYWYKQDSKKFLKIMFSYNNKELIINETVPNRFSPKSPDKAHLNLHINSLELGDSAVYFCASSPGTGVWTEAFFGQGTRLTVV.